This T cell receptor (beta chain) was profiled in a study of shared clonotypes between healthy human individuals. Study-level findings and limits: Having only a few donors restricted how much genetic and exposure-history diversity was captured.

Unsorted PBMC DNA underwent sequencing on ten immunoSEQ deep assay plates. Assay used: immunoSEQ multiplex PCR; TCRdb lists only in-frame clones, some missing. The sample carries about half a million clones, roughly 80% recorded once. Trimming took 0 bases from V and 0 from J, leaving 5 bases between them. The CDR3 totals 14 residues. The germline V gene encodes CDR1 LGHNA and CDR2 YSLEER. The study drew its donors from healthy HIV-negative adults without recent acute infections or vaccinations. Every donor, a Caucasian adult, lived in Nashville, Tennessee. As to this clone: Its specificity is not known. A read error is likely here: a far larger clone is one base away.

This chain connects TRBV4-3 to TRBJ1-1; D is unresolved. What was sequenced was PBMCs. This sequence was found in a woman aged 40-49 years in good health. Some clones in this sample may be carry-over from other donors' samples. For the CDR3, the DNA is TGCGCCAGCAGCCAAGACGGGGTGAACACTGAAGCTTTCTTT. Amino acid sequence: CASSQDGVNTEAFF.